These 26 T cell receptor beta chains share one sample of origin, sequenced in a study of blood T cell repertoires in COVID-19 (TCRdb year 2020). Libraries were built with the immunoSEQ multiplex PCR assay. Drawn from immuneACCESS, this table holds only the in-frame rearrangements with V and J called that TCRdb kept. Clones are partly lost; checked studies trace under half to an unresolved V gene and leave the rest unexplained. The sample profile shows approximately 150,000 clones; almost 80% of them were found once. The ten largest clones add up to over 7% of the sample. Sequenced sample: peripheral blood. The source of these receptors is a man aged 45-65 years with active or convalescent COVID-19.

The chain is built from TRBV2 and TRBJ1-1, with TRBD1 matching 7 bases. With V trimmed by 7 bases and J by 4 bases, 12 bases remained unmatched. In germline, CDR1 is SNHLY, CDR2 FYNNEI. The CDR3 sequence is 15 residues long. For the CDR3, the DNA is TGTGCCAGCACCGTACGAGACAGGGTTTCCACTGAAGCTTTCTTT. Its translation: CASTVRDRVSTEAFF.

V usage is TRBV7-6 and J usage is TRBJ2-7; TRBD2 agrees at 9 bases. V lost 4 bases, J lost 6 bases, and 13 bases stayed unmatched. CDR1 and CDR2 from the germline V gene are SGHVS and FNYEAQ. The CDR3 totals 16 residues. CDR3 bases: TGTGCCAGCAGCTCGGGCCGGGTAGCGGGAGAGGGCGAGCAGTACTTC. Amino acids: CASSSGRVAGEGEQYF.

The genes are TRBV28 and TRBJ1-1, with TRBD1 matching 7 bases. V gave up 7 bases and J gave up 4 bases; unmatched junction bases: 3. Germline V gene lookup returns CDR1 MDHEN and CDR2 SYDVKM. The CDR3 is made up of 12 amino acids. CDR3 sequence (DNA): TGTGCCAGCAAAGCAGGGGGCACTGAAGCTTTCTTT. It translates to CASKAGGTEAFF.

This chain connects TRBV28 to TRBJ2-5; 11 positions agree with TRBD1. The trim removed 6 bases at V and 7 bases at J, leaving 10 bases unmatched. This CDR3 spans 15 amino acids. CDR1 MDHEN and CDR2 SYDVKM come from the germline V gene. The CDR3: CASRRTGGADVTQYF. The CDR3 DNA reads as TGTGCCAGCAGGCGGACAGGGGGCGCGGATGTGACCCAGTACTTC.

V is TRBV5-1 and J is TRBJ1-2, with 10 bases matching TRBD1. V lost 9 bases, J lost 2 bases, and 10 bases stayed unmatched. Germline lookup yields CDR1 SGHRS and CDR2 YFSETQ. The CDR3 runs 15 residues. CDR3 sequence reads: CATGPGGQGNYGYTF. CDR3 nucleotides: TGCGCCACGGGGCCTGGGGGACAGGGGAACTATGGCTACACCTTC.

This chain connects TRBV24-1 to TRBJ2-7; 11 bases agree with TRBD1. Germline V lookup: CDR1 KGHDR, CDR2 SFDVKD. This CDR3 region has 13 residues. The chain's CDR3 is CATSGTGGDEQYF. The CDR3 bases are TGTGCTACAAGTGGGACAGGGGGGGACGAGCAGTACTTC.

The rearrangement joins TRBV5-1 to TRBJ1-5, with 8 bases identical to TRBD1. This CDR3 comprises 15 residues. The germline CDR1 and CDR2 sequences are SGHRS and YFSETQ. The V segment lost 4 bases and the J segment 7 bases; nucleotides outside the gene matches: 10. Written as DNA, the CDR3 is TGCGCCAGCAGCCCTGGACAGGGTGGTTACCAGCCCCAGCATTTT. Encoded protein: CASSPGQGGYQPQHF.

This clone was detected only a few times. The chain links TRBV9 to TRBJ1-3; 10 positions match TRBD1. Germline V gene data show CDR1 as SGDLS and CDR2 as YYNGEE. The CDR3 consists of 17 residues. J was trimmed by 2 bases and V by 0 bases; bases with no gene match: 5. This chain's CDR3 is CASSVAAGTGAGNTIYF. CDR3 bases: TGTGCCAGCAGCGTAGCTGCTGGGACAGGGGCTGGAAACACCATATATTTT.

The chain recombines TRBV9 with TRBJ2-7; 9 nucleotides align to TRBD2. The CDR3 contains 16 residues. CDR1 is SGDLS and CDR2 is YYNGEE in the germline V gene. V dropped 4 bases and J dropped 0; count of bases not matched to a gene: 8. The CDR3 protein is CASSLDSGSLSYEQYF. In nucleotides, the CDR3 is TGTGCCAGCAGCCTCGATAGCGGGAGCCTCTCCTACGAGCAGTACTTC. Supplemented by reference TRBV9 and TRBJ2-7, the full variable domain reads DSGVTQTPKHLITATGQRVTLRCSPRSGDLSVYWYQQSLDQGLQFLIQYYNGEERAKGNILERFSAQQFPDLHSELNLSSLELGDSALYFCASSLDSGSLSYEQYFGPGTRLTVT.

This clone was counted only a few times. The genes are TRBV28 and TRBJ1-3; 7 positions agree with TRBD1. J was trimmed by 0 bases and V by 10 bases; bases with no gene match: 15. CDR3 size: 17 residues. CDR1 and CDR2 from the germline V gene are MDHEN and SYDVKM. Here the CDR3 reads CATETVAGDSSGNTIYF. CDR3 bases: TGTGCCACCGAAACGGTTGCAGGGGACAGCTCTGGAAACACCATATATTTT. The entire variable domain, with the rest obtained from reference TRBV28 and TRBJ1-3, is as follows: DVKVTQSSRYLVKRTGEKVFLECVQDMDHENMFWYRQDPGLGLRLIYFSYDVKMKEKGDIPEGYSVSREKKERFSLILESASTNQTSMYLCATETVAGDSSGNTIYFGEGSWLTVV.

The sample holds a few counts of this clone. The chain combines TRBV28 with TRBJ1-3; D is unresolved. V was pared by 6 bases and J by 0 bases, with 12 bases between. The CDR3 is made up of 15 amino acids. Germline CDR1 is MDHEN and CDR2 is SYDVKM. The CDR3 DNA follows: TGTGCCAGCAGGTTGACAATCAGCTCTGGAAACACCATATATTTT. Translation: CASRLTISSGNTIYF.

DNA of the CDR3: TGTGCCATCAGCGCGGGAGAGTCCTACAATGAGCAGTTCTTC. Its protein is CAISAGESYNEQFF. The V and J genes are TRBV10-3 and TRBJ2-1; TRBD2 matches 7 bases. Germline CDR1 and CDR2: ENHRY and SYGVKD. CDR3 length equals 14 residues. Trimming removed 6 bases from V and 1 base from J; junction bases left unmatched: 3.

The CDR3 spells CASSVGPRETQYF. In nucleotides, the CDR3 is TGTGCCAGCAGCGTAGGACCGCGGGAGACCCAGTACTTC. The chain employs TRBV9 and TRBJ2-5; no firm D call. V was clipped by 0 bases and J by 5 bases, with 8 bases between them. The CDR3 covers 13 residues. Germline CDR1 reads SGDLS; CDR2 reads YYNGEE.

This clone was detected a few times. The genes are TRBV7-3 and TRBJ1-2; the match to TRBD1 covers 8 bases. Germline CDR1 reads SGHTA; CDR2 reads FQGTGA. The CDR3 sequence is 15 residues long. Losses at the gene ends were 3 bases for V and 5 bases for J; bases not matched to a gene: 8. The DNA for the CDR3 is TGTGCCAGCAGCTTCGGTGCCACAGGGGGATATGGCTACACCTTC. Translated: CASSFGATGGYGYTF. The full variable domain, its missing parts supplied by reference TRBV7-3 and TRBJ1-2, is GAGVSQTPSNKVTEKGKYVELRCDPISGHTALYWYRQSLGQGPEFLIYFQGTGAADDSGLPNDRFFAVRPEGSVSTLKIQRTERGDSAVYLCASSFGATGGYGYTFGSGTRLTVV.

V usage is TRBV7-8 and J usage is TRBJ2-3; possible D gene TRBD1, 5 bases. The V gene lost 5 bases and the J gene lost 1 base, with 16 bases spanning the gap. The CDR3 is made up of 16 amino acids. The germline V gene encodes CDR1 SGHVS and CDR2 FQNEAQ. DNA of the CDR3: TGTGCCAGCAGCCCGCCCGGACAAGGACGCACAGATACGCAGTATTTT. Translation gives CASSPPGQGRTDTQYF.

The chain combines TRBV2 with TRBJ1-1; D not certain. Germline V gene sequence: CDR1 SNHLY, CDR2 FYNNEI. The V gene lost 4 bases and the J gene lost 0 bases, with 15 bases spanning the gap. The CDR3 is made up of 16 amino acids. The CDR3 DNA is TGTGCCAGCAGTGGGACGGGGAGGGTCCTGAACACTGAAGCTTTCTTT. Translation gives CASSGTGRVLNTEAFF.

The V gene is TRBV6-5, the J gene TRBJ1-3; tentatively, D is TRBD1 (6 bases). Germline V gives CDR1 MNHEY, CDR2 SVGAGI. This CDR3 spans 14 amino acids. Trimming stripped 2 bases from V and 4 bases from J, with 9 bases between. The CDR3 DNA reads TGTGCCAGCAGTTACCAGGGGCCAGGAAACACCATATATTTT. This codes for CASSYQGPGNTIYF.

The V gene is TRBV27, the J gene TRBJ2-7, with D perhaps matching TRBD1 (6 bases). The CDR3 sequence is 13 residues long. The V end lost 7 bases, the J end lost 0 bases, and 10 bases lay between the germline ends. Per the germline V gene, CDR1 is MNHEY and CDR2 is SMNVEV (reference sequence). The CDR3, as DNA: TGTGCCAGCAAAAGGGGGAGCTCCTACGAGCAGTACTTC. It translates to CASKRGSSYEQYF.

V gene TRBV5-1 combines with J gene TRBJ2-5; D may be TRBD1 (5 bases). CDR3 size: 14 residues. Trimming stripped 0 bases from V and 2 bases from J, with 8 bases between. Germline V CDR1 and CDR2: SGHRS, YFSETQ. The CDR3 coding sequence is TGCGCCAGCAGCTTGGGGACAAGACAAGAGACCCAGTACTTC. Its protein product is CASSLGTRQETQYF. The variable domain in full, completed from reference TRBV5-1 and TRBJ2-5, reads KAGVTQTPRYLIKTRGQQVTLSCSPISGHRSVSWYQQTPGQGLQFLFEYFSETQRNKGNFPGRFSGRQFSNSRSEMNVSTLELGDSALYLCASSLGTRQETQYFGPGTRLLVL.

The chain joins TRBV19 to TRBJ2-3, with D perhaps TRBD2 (5 bases). Germline lookup yields CDR1 LNHDA and CDR2 SQIVND (reference sequence). This CDR3 comprises 14 residues. V lost 5 bases, J lost 0 bases, and 9 bases lay in between. The CDR3 protein is CASSPGLSTDTQYF. The CDR3, as DNA: TGTGCCAGTAGTCCCGGACTGAGCACAGATACGCAGTATTTT.

The rearrangement links TRBV4-1 to TRBJ2-7; TRBD1 matches at 8 bases. Germline trimming cut 1 base from V and 7 bases from J; bases unmatched to any gene: 3. This CDR3 contains 13 residues. Germline CDR1 is MGHRA and CDR2 is YSYEKL. The CDR3 DNA follows: TGCGCCAGCAGCCAAGGGGACAGGAAAGAGCAGTACTTC. It translates to CASSQGDRKEQYF.

The chain employs TRBV15 and TRBJ2-3; 16 nucleotides line up with TRBD2. Germline assignment: CDR1 LNHNV and CDR2 YYDKDF (reference sequence). With V trimmed by 0 bases and J by 0 bases, 6 bases remained unmatched. CDR3 length: 20 residues. Here the CDR3 reads CATSRDLGLAGGSSTDTQYF. Here the CDR3 DNA reads TGTGCCACCAGCAGAGATCTGGGACTAGCGGGAGGGTCTAGCACAGATACGCAGTATTTT.

This clone came up once. This chain uses TRBV29-1 with TRBJ2-7; TRBD2 is a possible D gene (6 bases). Trimming took 7 bases from V and 2 from J, leaving 15 bases between them. The CDR3 spans 13 residues. Germline lookup yields CDR1 SQVTM and CDR2 ANQGSEA. The CDR3 DNA follows: TGCAGCGCCGTCCCGACGGGGGCCTACGAGCAGTACTTC. It specifies CSAVPTGAYEQYF.

Of note for this clone: The sample carries other DNA sequences with the same CDR3. The chain is built from TRBV5-1 and TRBJ2-3; 9 positions match TRBD2. V trimming: 4 bases; J trimming: 5 bases; junction bases outside the gene matches: 5. CDR1 SGHRS and CDR2 YFSETQ come from the germline V gene. The length of the CDR3 is 14 residues. This chain's CDR3 is CASSPGLAGDTQYF. CDR3 DNA: TGCGCCAGCAGCCCGGGACTAGCAGGAGATACGCAGTATTTT.

The chain links TRBV6-1 to TRBJ1-2; maybe TRBD1 (6 bases). V shed 3 bases and J shed 1 base, with 12 bases lying between them. The CDR3 has 15 amino acids. Germline V gives CDR1 MNHNS, CDR2 SASEGT. DNA of the CDR3: TGTGCCAGCAGTGATAGGGGGACCCTTAACTATGGCTACACCTTC. It encodes CASSDRGTLNYGYTF.

The chain combines TRBV27 with TRBJ1-5, with unresolved D. V dropped 2 bases and J dropped 1 base, with 9 bases sitting between them. The CDR3 runs to 15 residues. CDR1 and CDR2 (germline): MNHEY, SMNVEV (reference sequence). The CDR3 nucleotides read TGTGCCAGCAGTTTACGGGGTGCCAGCAATCAGCCCCAGCATTTT. Translation gives CASSLRGASNQPQHF.